This T cell receptor beta chain was sequenced during a study of cytomegalovirus exposure and HLA in healthy donors. Study-wide context: An early release of data contained approximately 85 million unique TCRs, which came from HLA-typed donors.

In the PCR, 60 Vbeta and 13 Jbeta primers were used. The table came from immunoSEQ multiplex PCR; TCRdb's copy has only in-frame clones and leaves some out. This sample has approximately 150,000 clones, with over 70% found just once. CDR3 length equals 18 residues. V dropped 0 bases and J dropped 3; count of bases not matched to a gene: 10. Germline lookup yields CDR1 SGHRS and CDR2 YFSETQ. Study outcomes and limitations: Later work found that TCR association rates differed between HLA loci; DRB1 had the most and HLA-C the fewest. It was reported that the classifier diagnosed cytomegalovirus status with high specificity and sensitivity in both the original and validation cohorts. A later analysis showed HLA-associated TCR beta chains outstripping equally common others in clonal expansion.

A note on this clone: The antigen remains undetermined.

The sequence was collected from a woman younger than 35 in good health and CMV-seronegative. Sequencing was done on a sample of PBMCs. V and J are TRBV5-1 and TRBJ1-2; 11 nucleotides line up with TRBD1. The CDR3 protein is CASSLAGQGGASDYGYTF. In DNA, the CDR3 is TGCGCCAGCAGCTTGGCGGGACAGGGGGGCGCAAGTGACTATGGCTACACCTTC.